The 19 T cell receptor beta chains given below trace back to one sample, sequenced in a study of T-cell reconstitution after alpha-beta-depleted transplantation in children. Preparing the TCRbeta library involved the use of unique molecular identifiers. One entry per CDR3 protein, called by TCRdb with MiXCR from the PCR reads. The profile shows hundreds of thousands of distinct CDR3 sequences, about 12% of them singletons. Source: PBMCs from the stem cell graft donor, taken from the stem cell graft. These receptors came from a human donor who donated a stem cell graft to a child with combined immunodeficiency.

This clonotype was observed a handful of times. V is TRBV30 and J is TRBJ2-1; D is undetermined. This CDR3 contains 13 residues. The germline V gene encodes CDR1 GTSNPN and CDR2 SVGIG (reference sequence). Trimming removed 3 bases at V and 2 bases at J, with 8 bases between. The CDR3 protein is CAWSSGPYNEQFF. The CDR3 coding sequence is TGTGCCTGGAGCTCCGGACCCTACAATGAGCAGTTCTTC.

This chain links TRBV11-2 with TRBJ2-5, with 12 bases fitting TRBD2. There are 17 residues in the CDR3. Germline CDR1 and CDR2: SGHAT and FQNNGV. V was clipped by 5 bases and J by 3 bases; unmatched bases: 10. CDR3 protein: CASSPLAGGKNEETQYF. CDR3 nucleotide sequence: TGTGCCAGCAGCCCTCTAGCGGGAGGGAAAAACGAAGAGACCCAGTACTTC.

The sample holds a few counts of this clonotype. This chain uses TRBV20-1 with TRBJ2-5; TRBD2 agrees at 13 bases. The CDR3 sequence is 16 residues long. The germline V gene has CDR1 DFQATT and CDR2 SNEGSKA (reference sequence). J gave up 2 bases and V 3 bases, and 6 bases lay outside the gene matches. This CDR3 is CSARTSGRRVQETQYF. The CDR3 bases are TGCAGTGCTAGGACTAGCGGGAGGCGAGTACAAGAGACCCAGTACTTC.

The chain links TRBV6-1 to TRBJ1-2; 7 bases are a match to TRBD1. The length of the CDR3 is 15 residues. Per germline, CDR1 MNHNS and CDR2 SASEGT. V shed 7 bases and J 2 bases; nucleotides not matched to a gene: 10. DNA of the CDR3: TGTGCCAGCACCCTACTCTGGGGACAGAACTATGGCTACACCTTC. This sequence encodes CASTLLWGQNYGYTF.

This clonotype was observed a few times. The chain is built from TRBV28 and TRBJ2-3; 10 nucleotides align to TRBD2. The trim removed 5 bases at V and 3 bases at J, leaving 8 bases unmatched. This CDR3 has 16 amino acids. The V gene's germline CDR1 is MDHEN and CDR2 SYDVKM. The CDR3 DNA reads as TGTGCCAGCAGTCTCCTAGCGGGGGTGGTTACAGATACGCAGTATTTT. It yields the protein CASSLLAGVVTDTQYF. The full variable domain, with the rest looked up from reference TRBV28 and TRBJ2-3, is DVKVTQSSRYLVKRTGEKVFLECVQDMDHENMFWYRQDPGLGLRLIYFSYDVKMKEKGDIPEGYSVSREKKERFSLILESASTNQTSMYLCASSLLAGVVTDTQYFGPGTRLTVL.

This clonotype was seen a handful of times. The chain links TRBV27 to TRBJ1-2; maybe TRBD1 (5 bases). The CDR3 length is 13 residues. Trimming cost V 5 bases and J 4 bases, with 11 bases left between them. Germline CDR1 reads MNHEY; CDR2 reads SMNVEV (reference sequence). This CDR3 reads CASSPRVGYGYTF. CDR3 bases: TGTGCCAGCAGTCCCAGGGTTGGCTATGGCTACACCTTC.

This clonotype was counted at least ten times. The chain recombines TRBV12-3 or TRBV12-4 with TRBJ2-2, with D perhaps TRBD1 or TRBD2 (5 bases each). The CDR3 covers 15 residues. The V and J ends lost 4 bases and 1 base respectively, with 10 bases between them. Here the CDR3 reads CASSSGTENTGELFF. The DNA for the CDR3 is TGTGCCAGCAGTTCCGGGACGGAGAACACCGGGGAGCTGTTTTTT.

This clonotype has a count of ten or more. The V gene is TRBV12-3 or TRBV12-4, the J gene TRBJ2-5; D possibly corresponds to TRBD2 (8 bases). With 4 bases removed from V and 1 base from J, the gap between germline ends came to 16 bases. CDR3 length: 16 residues. CDR3 sequence: CASSSGLGGFQETQYF. The CDR3 DNA reads TGTGCCAGCAGTTCGGGACTAGGGGGCTTCCAAGAGACCCAGTACTTC.

This clonotype was counted ten times or more. The chain has TRBV11-2 and TRBJ2-1, with 8 bases matching TRBD2. Germline values: CDR1 SGHAT, CDR2 FQNNGV. The CDR3 loop spans 14 amino acids. The J segment lost 4 bases and the V segment lost 5 bases, leaving 4 bases of the junction unmatched. In DNA, the CDR3 is TGTGCCAGCAGCGTAGCGGGACTATACAATGAGCAGTTCTTC. Amino acid sequence: CASSVAGLYNEQFF.

This clonotype has ten or more counts. The rearrangement links TRBV12-3 or TRBV12-4 to TRBJ2-1; either TRBD1 or TRBD2 may fit D (6 bases each). The CDR3 runs to 11 residues. V lost 7 bases and J 13 bases, leaving 14 bases between the germline ends. The DNA for the CDR3 is TGTGCCAGCACGCCTGGGGGGCCTCAGTTCTTC. Its translation: CASTPGGPQFF.

This clonotype was observed many times. The chain recombines TRBV21-1 with TRBJ2-7; TRBD1, the table's D call, lacks a check against the DNA. TRBV21-1 is assigned pseudogene status. This CDR3 region has 13 residues. For the CDR3, the DNA is TGTGCCAGCAGCAACAGGGTTACCTACGAGCAGTACTTC. Protein: CASSNRVTYEQYF.

The V gene is TRBV6-2 or TRBV6-3, the J gene TRBJ2-1; 7 bases align to TRBD1. The CDR3 is made up of 13 amino acids. The trim removed 5 bases at V and 14 bases at J, leaving 12 bases unmatched. CDR1 is MNHEY, CDR2 SVGEGT, per germline. The CDR3 region has the DNA TGTGCCAGCAGTAACCCAAACAGGGGAATGGAGTTCTTC. This encodes CASSNPNRGMEFF.

This clonotype has at least ten counts. The chain couples TRBV29-1 to TRBJ2-1, with 7 bases aligning to TRBD2. Per germline, CDR1 SQVTM and CDR2 ANQGSEA. The CDR3 contains 15 residues. V shed 2 bases and J 3 bases; nucleotides not matched to a gene: 7. CDR3 protein: CSVETGLNIYNEQFF. The DNA of the CDR3 is TGCAGCGTTGAAACGGGACTAAATATCTACAATGAGCAGTTCTTC.

The chain uses TRBV25-1 and TRBJ2-5; 9 bases align to TRBD1. The CDR3 has 16 amino acids. CDR1 MGHDK and CDR2 SYGVNS come from the germline V gene. Trimming at V came to 7 bases and at J to 4 bases, leaving 13 bases not matched to a gene. This CDR3 reads CASTSSFTGGRETQYF. The DNA for the CDR3 is TGTGCCAGCACCTCTTCCTTTACAGGGGGCCGAGAGACCCAGTACTTC.

This rearrangement joins TRBV9 to TRBJ2-5; D gene ambiguous. CDR3 length: 14 residues. CDR1 SGDLS and CDR2 YYNGEE come from the germline V gene. Trimming took off 4 bases at V and 4 bases at J, with 14 bases between the two ends. The CDR3 DNA is TGTGCCAGCAGCCCCCGTTGGGCCGGAGAGACCCAGTACTTC. It encodes CASSPRWAGETQYF.

This clonotype has a count of ten or more. The chain couples TRBV5-6 to TRBJ2-7, with a tentative D call TRBD2 (6 bases). V was shortened by 1 base and J by 4 bases, with 15 bases between the two germline ends. The CDR3 spans 15 residues. CDR1 is SGHDT and CDR2 is YYEEEE in the germline V gene. In DNA form, the CDR3 reads TGTGCCAGCAGCTTGACAGGTGCGGGGATATACGAGCAGTACTTC. Protein sequence: CASSLTGAGIYEQYF. The variable domain in full, completed from reference TRBV5-6 and TRBJ2-7, reads DAGVTQSPTHLIKTRGQQVTLRCSPKSGHDTVSWYQQALGQGPQFIFQYYEEEERQRGNFPDRFSGHQFPNYSSELNVNALLLGDSALYLCASSLTGAGIYEQYFGPGTRLTVT.

This clonotype was counted at least ten times. The rearrangement uses TRBV7-6 and TRBJ2-5; TRBD2 agrees at 7 bases. Trimming at V came to 5 bases and at J to 4 bases, leaving 4 bases not matched to a gene. From germline, CDR1 is SGHVS and CDR2 FNYEAQ. The CDR3 is 13 residues long. As DNA, the CDR3 is TGTGCCAGCAGCCCTCCGGGGGGAGAGACCCAGTACTTC. Translation: CASSPPGGETQYF.

This clonotype appeared many times. This chain joins TRBV28 and TRBJ2-5; D remains unclear. This CDR3 region has 12 residues. V lost 3 bases and J 5 bases, leaving 7 bases between the germline ends. The germline gives CDR1 MDHEN, CDR2 SYDVKM. The CDR3 loop is CASSFYRETQYF. CDR3 nucleotides: TGTGCCAGCAGTTTCTATCGGGAGACCCAGTACTTC.

This clonotype was recorded at least ten times. The chain carries TRBV25-1 and TRBJ2-6; D may be TRBD2 (5 bases). V shed 6 bases and J shed 2 bases, with 20 bases lying between them. CDR3 size: 18 residues. The germline CDR1 and CDR2 sequences are MGHDK and SYGVNS. The CDR3 DNA is TGTGCCAGCAGCGAAAGCCTCGAAGCCGGGGCTGGGGCCAACGTCCTGACTTTC. Translation gives CASSESLEAGAGANVLTF.